This record looks at one T cell receptor (beta chain) sequence and its context. Its antigen is still unknown. Analysis merged second doses at about 4 or about 12 weeks. Measured with immunoSEQ multiplex PCR; TCRdb has only the in-frame clones, and not every one. Of about 150,000 clones listed, roughly 90% are singletons. This sample was taken from a study of T cell responses to AZD1222 COVID-19 vaccine. Findings and limits, study-wide: Reportedly, nearly half the spike-specific TCRs target unmutated variant regions. Donor demographics were predominantly white British with a female majority; clonal diversity may be underestimated. The repertoires were collected only after the peak T cell response.

The CDR3 sequence is 16 residues long. The germline V gene has CDR1 GTSNPN and CDR2 SVGIG (reference sequence). The V end lost 3 bases, the J end lost 2 bases, and 17 bases lay between the germline ends. This sequence joins TRBV30 and TRBJ1-5; D unclear. This TCR derives from an adult who received the AZD1222 COVID-19 vaccine. The material was peripheral blood, obtained 28 days after the second AZD1222 dose. Here the CDR3 reads CAWSLGPGEGNQPQHF. CDR3 bases: TGTGCCTGGAGCCTAGGACCCGGGGAGGGCAATCAGCCCCAGCATTTT. Combining the CDR3 with reference TRBV30 and TRBJ1-5 gives the whole variable domain SQTIHQWPATLVQPVGSPLSLECTVEGTSNPNLYWYRQAAGRGLQLLFYSVGIGQISSEVPQNLSASRPQDRQFILSSKKLLLSDSGFYLCAWSLGPGEGNQPQHFGDGTRLSIL.